Shown below are 25 T cell receptor beta chains from a single sample sequenced in a study of blood T cells in healthy people across ages. Then a second PCR, running about 6 to 12 cycles, was carried out with a sample-barcoded 5' primer and a J-beta primer mix. One entry per CDR3 protein, called by TCRdb with MiXCR from the 5' RACE reads. The table shows some 1.8 million distinct CDR3 sequences, with roughly two fifths occurring only once. Sequenced input: blood. The source of these receptors is a human donor in good health.

The V and J genes are TRBV7-9 and TRBJ1-1, with a tentative D call TRBD1 (5 bases). V was trimmed by 1 base and J by 11 bases, leaving 11 bases between them. This CDR3 has 12 amino acids. Germline V gene sequence: CDR1 SEHNR, CDR2 FQNEAQ (reference sequence). CDR3 protein: CASSLDGGKAFF. DNA for the CDR3: TGTGCCAGCAGCTTAGACGGGGGGAAGGCTTTCTTT.

The J gene is TRBJ1-2, the V gene TRBV7-2, with D uncertain. Trimming left V 5 bases short and J 0 bases short, with 19 bases between. Germline CDR1 is SGHTA and CDR2 is FQGNSA. This CDR3 contains 17 residues. The CDR3 coding sequence is TGTGCCAGCAGCCCCCAGACGGGAAACCCTCCTAACTATGGCTACACCTTC. It translates to CASSPQTGNPPNYGYTF.

CDR3 DNA: TGTGCCAGCAGCACGTCCCCCCAGGGGGAACTCTACGAGCAGTACTTC. Protein sequence: CASSTSPQGELYEQYF. The gene calls are TRBV7-9 and TRBJ2-7, with 7 bases aligning to TRBD1. This CDR3 spans 16 amino acids. CDR1 and CDR2 from the germline V gene are SEHNR and FQNEAQ (reference sequence). V lost 5 bases and J lost 3; bases outside the gene matches: 13.

The J gene is TRBJ1-4, the V gene TRBV10-3; D is perhaps TRBD1 (5 bases). The V end was cut by 4 bases, the J end by 5 bases, with 11 bases between. The V gene's germline CDR1 is ENHRY and CDR2 SYGVKD. CDR3 length: 14 amino acids. Here the CDR3 reads CAISAGDQNEKLFF. CDR3 bases: TGTGCCATCAGTGCGGGGGACCAGAATGAAAAACTGTTTTTT.

The table lists this clonotype with a few counts. The chain uses TRBV5-1 and TRBJ2-1; TRBD1 aligns across 8 bases. Germline trimming cut 4 bases from V and 4 bases from J; bases unmatched to any gene: 13. Germline V gene lookup returns CDR1 SGHRS and CDR2 YFSETQ. The CDR3 length is 17 residues. The CDR3 sequence: CASSPGDRPAGYNEQFF. The CDR3 bases are TGCGCCAGCAGCCCCGGGGACAGGCCGGCGGGGTACAATGAGCAGTTCTTC.

The chain employs TRBV6-5 and TRBJ1-6; maybe TRBD1 (5 bases). CDR1 is MNHEY, CDR2 SVGAGI, per germline. The CDR3 runs 13 residues. Trimming cost V 6 bases and J 9 bases, with 12 bases left between them. The CDR3, as DNA: TGTGCCAGCAGAGGGGCCCGACGTTCACCCCTCCACTTT. This encodes CASRGARRSPLHF.

This clonotype has only a few counts. The V call is TRBV20-1, the J call TRBJ2-7, with 7 bases matching TRBD2. Germline values: CDR1 DFQATT, CDR2 SNEGSKA (reference sequence). Trimming at V came to 0 bases and at J to 3 bases, leaving 11 bases not matched to a gene. There are 16 residues in the CDR3. CDR3 coding DNA: TGCAGTGCTAGAGAGACGGGCGGGGGAGCACACTACGAGCAGTACTTC. Its protein product is CSARETGGGAHYEQYF.

This clonotype was seen more than once but under ten times. V usage is TRBV7-2 and J usage is TRBJ2-1, with D possibly called TRBD1 or TRBD2 (5 bases each). The J call may not be correct, given that the DNA end is closer to TRBJ2-7. CDR1 and CDR2 (germline): SGHTA, FQGNSA. This CDR3 is 14 amino acids long. Here the CDR3 reads CASSLGRNSDEQYF. CDR3 in DNA: TGTGCCAGCAGCTTGGGACGGAACTCGGACGAGCAGTACTTC.

The rearrangement links TRBV29-1 to TRBJ2-5; possibly TRBD2 for D (5 bases). Germline CDR1 and CDR2: SQVTM and ANQGSEA. Trimming took 4 bases from V and 3 from J, leaving 12 bases between them. The CDR3 covers 13 residues. The CDR3 loop reads CSVGGLWEETQYF. CDR3 nucleotides: TGCAGCGTTGGAGGACTGTGGGAAGAGACCCAGTACTTC.

As for this clonotype: A much larger clone sits a single nucleotide away, making a read error possible. This chain connects TRBV28 to TRBJ2-5; the D gene is possibly TRBD1 (5 bases). The CDR3 has 14 amino acids. Germline CDR1 MDHEN, CDR2 SYDVKM. The CDR3 bases are TGTGCCAGCAGTGATGGGGCTACCCAAGAGACCCGGTACTTC. This translates into CASSDGATQETRYF.

V is TRBV6-1 and J is TRBJ2-5; D gene unclear. The germline V gene has CDR1 MNHNS and CDR2 SASEGT. Trimming removed 0 bases at V and 7 bases at J, with 12 bases between. The CDR3 totals 14 residues. For the CDR3, the DNA is TGTGCCAGCAGTGAAGCGGGGTTAACGGGGACCCAGTACTTC. This translates into CASSEAGLTGTQYF.

The CDR3 spells CSASARLAGGGEYF. Written as DNA, the CDR3 is TGCAGCGCTAGCGCGCGACTAGCGGGAGGTGGGGAGTACTTC. The chain couples TRBV29-1 to TRBJ2-4, with 13 bases that match TRBD2. V lost 7 bases, J lost 14 bases, and 14 bases stayed unmatched. Looked up from germline, CDR1 is SQVTM and CDR2 is ANQGSEA. The CDR3 is 14 residues long.

CDR3 sequence: CATSDSRQSGETQYF. The CDR3 DNA is TGTGCCACCAGTGACTCTAGACAGTCGGGAGAGACCCAGTACTTC. V gene TRBV24-1 combines with J gene TRBJ2-5, with a tentative D call TRBD1 (5 bases). The CDR3 contains 15 residues. Per the germline V gene, CDR1 is KGHDR and CDR2 is SFDVKD. Trimming took 4 bases from V and 4 from J, leaving 15 bases between them.

A note on this clonotype: A much larger clone differs by one base, so this may be a read error. The genes are TRBV25-1 and TRBJ2-7; a possible D gene is TRBD1 (5 bases). CDR3 length: 11 residues. The ends were cut back, 8 bases at V and 3 bases at J, with 8 bases in the middle. CDR1 is MGHDK, CDR2 SYGVNS, per germline. This chain's CDR3 is CASQGIYEQYF. The CDR3 coding sequence is TGTGCCAGCCAGGGCATCTACGAGCAGTACTTC.

A few counts support this clonotype. This chain joins TRBV10-3 and TRBJ2-5; a possible D gene is TRBD1 (6 bases). Between the trimmed V and J ends, which lost 2 bases and 3 bases, there was a span of 13 bases. Per germline, CDR1 ENHRY and CDR2 SYGVKD. The CDR3 is made up of 15 amino acids. In DNA form, the CDR3 reads TGTGCCATCAGTGAGCCCGACAGGTCGGAAGAGACCCAGTACTTC. As protein: CAISEPDRSEETQYF.

With respect to this clonotype: Sequence at one end of the junction differs from germline and may be a read error. The rearrangement links TRBV2 to TRBJ2-1, with TRBD1 identical over 10 bases. The CDR3 runs to 14 residues. CDR1 and CDR2 from the germline V gene are SNHLY and FYNNEI. CDR3 protein: CACRRTGGNNEQFF. The CDR3 DNA sequence: TGTGCCTGCAGACGGACAGGGGGAAACAATGAGCAGTTCTTC.

The rearrangement links TRBV7-8 to TRBJ2-3; 10 bases fit TRBD2. The CDR3 has 16 amino acids. In germline, CDR1 is SGHVS, CDR2 FQNEAQ. With 6 bases clipped from V and 4 bases from J, the junction kept 10 bases outside the gene matches. DNA for the CDR3: TGTGCCAGCAGATCCAGGACTAGCGGAAAATCAGATACGCAGTATTTT. Translation: CASRSRTSGKSDTQYF.

This chain connects TRBV20-1 to TRBJ2-1; the match to TRBD1 covers 7 bases. The CDR3 has 14 residues. The ends lost 4 bases at V and 2 bases at J; junction bases unmatched: 5. The germline CDR1 and CDR2 sequences are DFQATT and SNEGSKA (reference sequence). Here the CDR3 reads CSAIRDRPYNEQFF. The DNA for the CDR3 is TGCAGTGCTATCCGGGACAGACCCTACAATGAGCAGTTCTTC.

This sequence joins TRBV12-3 or TRBV12-4 and TRBJ2-1; the D call may be TRBD1 or TRBD2 (5 bases each). The germline V and J ends were trimmed by 4 bases and 10 bases, with 20 bases remaining between them. This CDR3 comprises 15 residues. The CDR3 loop reads CASSSHRDGSYEQFF. DNA for the CDR3: TGTGCCAGCAGTTCCCACCGGGACGGATCCTACGAGCAGTTCTTC.

The chain carries TRBV6-2 or TRBV6-3 and TRBJ1-1; D gene ambiguous. Germline assignment: CDR1 MNHEY and CDR2 SVGEGT. This CDR3 region has 13 residues. V was pared by 7 bases and J by 5 bases, with 14 bases between. CDR3 in DNA: TGTGCCAGCACCCAAGCGGGGAGGACTGAAGCTTTCTTT. Amino acids: CASTQAGRTEAFF.

This clonotype was observed a few times. The genes are TRBV20-1 and TRBJ1-1, with D perhaps TRBD1 (5 bases). CDR3 length: 11 residues. V shed 1 base and J shed 13 bases, with 13 bases lying between them. From germline, CDR1 is DFQATT and CDR2 SNEGSKA (reference sequence). In nucleotides, the CDR3 is TGCAGTGCTAGAGCGACAGAAGTAGATTTCTTT. This codes for CSARATEVDFF.

With regard to this clonotype: This may come from a read error, since a much larger clone is one base off. The chain employs TRBV7-8 and TRBJ1-4; D gene ambiguous. The CDR3 totals 14 residues. Germline V CDR1 and CDR2: SGHVS, FQNEAQ. CDR3 residues: CASSLRVLGEKRFF. CDR3 DNA: TGTGCCAGCAGCCTTAGGGTTTTGGGTGAAAAACGGTTTTTT. Variable domain in full (rest from reference TRBV7-8 and TRBJ1-4): GAGVSQSPRYKVAKRGQDVALRCDPISGHVSLFWYQQALGQGPEFLTYFQNEAQLDKSGLPSDRFFAERPEGSVSTLKIQRTQQEDSAVYLCASSLRVLGEKRFFGSGTQLSVL.

Points on this clonotype: An end of the junction differs from the germline gene, which may be a read error. This chain links TRBV7-9 with TRBJ2-1; D is undetermined. Germline V CDR1 and CDR2: SEHNR, FQNEAQ (reference sequence). The CDR3 loop spans 15 amino acids. The CDR3 DNA reads as TGTGCCTGCAGCTTATTCAGCCAAGACTACAATGAGCAGTTCTTC. Protein sequence: CACSLFSQDYNEQFF. The full variable domain, its missing parts supplied by reference TRBV7-9 and TRBJ2-1, is DTGVSQNPRHKITKRGQNVTFRCDPISEHNRLYWYRQTLGQGPEFLTYFQNEAQLEKSRLLSDRFSAERPKGSFSTLEIQRTEQGDSAMYLCACSLFSQDYNEQFFGPGTRLTVL.

The chain recombines TRBV24-1 with TRBJ2-3; TRBD2 might be the D (5 bases). From germline, CDR1 is KGHDR and CDR2 SFDVKD. This CDR3 has 15 amino acids. Trimming left V 3 bases short and J 4 bases short, with 13 bases between. The CDR3, as DNA: TGTGCCACCAGTGATCCCCGTCACGGGGCAGATACGCAGTATTTT. This encodes CATSDPRHGADTQYF.

In this sample, this clonotype turned up a few times. The rearrangement uses TRBV29-1 and TRBJ1-4; no definite D call. Between the trimmed V and J ends, which lost 0 bases and 8 bases, there was a span of 10 bases. This CDR3 is 13 amino acids long. Germline CDR1 is SQVTM and CDR2 is ANQGSEA. CDR3 region: CSVEEGIQEKLFF. The DNA of the CDR3 is TGCAGCGTTGAAGAGGGGATCCAGGAAAAACTGTTTTTT.